The sequence of this T cell receptor beta chain was determined in a study of blood T cell repertoires in COVID-19 (TCRdb year 2020). For the wider study: Collaborator samples came from the United States, Italy and Spain and covered acute and convalescent phases of COVID-19. Sample metadata almost always included a de-identified subject ID, COVID-19 status, age in years and sex. The material from the prospective study consisted of cDNA or gDNA derived from T cells, B-cell-depleted T cells, or PBMCs. Samples were obtained from the ongoing ImmuneRACE study (first 160 participants) and from over 1,000 subjects provided by 6 global collaborators. The dataset comprised deeply sampled blood TCRbeta repertoires from subjects exposed to, actively infected with, or recovered from COVID-19. HLA class I and class II types, where available, came from metadata supplied by the sample provider rather than from assay-based typing. The repertoires were made available in a free public database intended to serve as a resource for research on the immune response to SARS-CoV-2.

The collaborating institutions used their own protocols to collect whole blood in K2EDTA tubes. For TCRbeta analysis, collaborators shipped samples as frozen whole blood, isolated PBMCs, or DNA extracted from either of those sample types. The CDR3 spans 15 residues, from the cysteine through the phenylalanine. Only CDR3 DNA remains: 45 bases, in frame from the first base. The V end gives up 0 bases and the J end 2 bases, leaving 2 bases in the junction not matched to a gene. CDR1 and CDR2, per the germline V gene, are SGHRS and YFSETQ. Results and caveats for the whole study, not just this receptor: The amount of clinical and demographic metadata varied by source and participant and was provided uncurated.

TCRbeta CDR3 regions were amplified from genomic DNA using the immunoSEQ Assay, a bias-controlled multiplex PCR. Turning to the authors' computational methods: The number of nucleated cells in each sample was estimated from the amplification of reference gene primers within the assay. To quantify the absolute abundance of each unique TCRbeta CDR3 rearrangement, sequence reads were collapsed and filtered. For each sample, productive Simpson clonality was calculated by taking the square root of Simpson's diversity index across productive rearrangements. This is the immuneACCESS table as TCRdb keeps it, with only in-frame sequences that have V and J called. A part of the clones is gone; compared with another copy, unresolved V genes explain less than half, and the rest is unexplained. V and J calls and clone size come straight from that table; D and trimming were deduced from the DNA. The sample table records 45,000 to 55,000 clones; around 84% of these occur just once. 12% of the sample is held by the ten biggest clonotypes.

A remark on this clone: Its specific antigen is unknown. No per-base quality is available; no much larger clone lies one base away.

Material for sequencing was peripheral blood. The TCR comes from a man between 65 and 85 years old with active COVID-19. The chain is encoded by TRBV5-1 joined to TRBJ2-7; TRBD1 lines up with 10 middle nucleotides. The bases read TGCGCCAGCAGCTTGGAGGGGACAGGGGCCTACGAGCAGTACTTC. It specifies CASSLEGTGAYEQYF.